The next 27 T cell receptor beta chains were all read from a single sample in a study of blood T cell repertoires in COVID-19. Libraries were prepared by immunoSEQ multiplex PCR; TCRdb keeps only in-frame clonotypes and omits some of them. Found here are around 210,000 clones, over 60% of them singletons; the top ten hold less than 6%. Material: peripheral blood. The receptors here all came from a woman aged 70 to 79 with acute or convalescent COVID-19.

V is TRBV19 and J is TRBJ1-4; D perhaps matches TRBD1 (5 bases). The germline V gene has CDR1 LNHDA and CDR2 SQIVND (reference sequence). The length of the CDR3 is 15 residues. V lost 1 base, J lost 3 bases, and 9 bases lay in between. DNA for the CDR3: TGTGCCAGTAGTATAGGCGAGACAGCTAATGAAAAACTGTTTTTT. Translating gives CASSIGETANEKLFF.

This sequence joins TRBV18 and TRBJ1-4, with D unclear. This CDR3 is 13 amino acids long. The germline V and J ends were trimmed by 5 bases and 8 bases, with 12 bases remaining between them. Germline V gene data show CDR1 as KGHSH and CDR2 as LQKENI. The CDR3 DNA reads TGTGCCAGCTCAGTCGGGTATGAGGAAAAACTGTTTTTT. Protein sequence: CASSVGYEEKLFF.

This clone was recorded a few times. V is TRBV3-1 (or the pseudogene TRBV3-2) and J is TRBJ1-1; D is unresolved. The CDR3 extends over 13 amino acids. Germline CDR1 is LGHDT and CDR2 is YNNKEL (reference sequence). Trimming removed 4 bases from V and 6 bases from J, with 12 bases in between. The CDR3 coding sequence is TGTGCCAGCAGCCCCCGACGGGAGGCTGAAGCTTTCTTT. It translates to CASSPRREAEAFF.

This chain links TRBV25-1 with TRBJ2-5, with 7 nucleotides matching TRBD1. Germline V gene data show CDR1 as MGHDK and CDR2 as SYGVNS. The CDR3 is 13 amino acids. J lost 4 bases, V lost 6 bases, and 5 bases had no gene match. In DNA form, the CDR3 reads TGTGCCAGCAGGGGACAGCTTCTAGAGACCCAGTACTTC. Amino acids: CASRGQLLETQYF.

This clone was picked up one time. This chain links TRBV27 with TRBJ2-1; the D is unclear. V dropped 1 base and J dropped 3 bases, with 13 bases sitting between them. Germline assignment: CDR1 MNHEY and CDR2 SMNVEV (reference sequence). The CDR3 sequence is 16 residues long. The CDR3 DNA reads TGTGCCAGCAGTTTATTGCGGCCGACCCTCTACAATGAGCAGTTCTTC. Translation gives CASSLLRPTLYNEQFF.

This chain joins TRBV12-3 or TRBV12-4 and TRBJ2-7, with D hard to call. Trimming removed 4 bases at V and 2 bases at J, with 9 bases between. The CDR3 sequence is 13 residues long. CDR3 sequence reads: CASSSPHTYEQYF. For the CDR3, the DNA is TGTGCCAGCAGTTCCCCCCACACCTACGAGCAGTACTTC.

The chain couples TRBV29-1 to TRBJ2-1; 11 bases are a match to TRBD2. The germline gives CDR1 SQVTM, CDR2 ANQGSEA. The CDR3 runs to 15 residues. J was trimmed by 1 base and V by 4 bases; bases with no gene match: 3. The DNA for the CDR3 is TGCAGCGTTGCCGGGACTAGCGGTTCCTACAATGAGCAGTTCTTC. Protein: CSVAGTSGSYNEQFF.

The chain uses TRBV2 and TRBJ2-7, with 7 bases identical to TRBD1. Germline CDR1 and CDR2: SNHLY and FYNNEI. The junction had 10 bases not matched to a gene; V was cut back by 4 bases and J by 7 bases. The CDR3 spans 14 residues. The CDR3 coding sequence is TGTGCCAGCAGTGCGACGACAGGGTCATGGGAGCAGTACTTC. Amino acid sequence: CASSATTGSWEQYF.

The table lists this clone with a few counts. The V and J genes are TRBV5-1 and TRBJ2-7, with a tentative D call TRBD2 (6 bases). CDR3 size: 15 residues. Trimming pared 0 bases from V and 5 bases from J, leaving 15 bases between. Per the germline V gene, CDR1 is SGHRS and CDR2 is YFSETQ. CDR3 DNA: TGCGCCAGCAGCTTGGAATTACCTAGCGAGGACGAGCAGTACTTC. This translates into CASSLELPSEDEQYF.

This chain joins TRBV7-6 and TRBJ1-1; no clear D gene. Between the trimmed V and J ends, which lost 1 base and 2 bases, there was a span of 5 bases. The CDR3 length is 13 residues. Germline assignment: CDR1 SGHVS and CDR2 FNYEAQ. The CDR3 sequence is CASSLDSNTEAFF. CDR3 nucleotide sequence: TGTGCCAGCAGCTTAGACAGTAACACTGAAGCTTTCTTT.

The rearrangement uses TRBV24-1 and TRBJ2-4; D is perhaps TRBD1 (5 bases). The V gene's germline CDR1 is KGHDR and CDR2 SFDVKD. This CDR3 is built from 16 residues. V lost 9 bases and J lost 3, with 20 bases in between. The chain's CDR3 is CATGTRELGSKNIQYF. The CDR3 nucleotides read TGTGCCACCGGTACCAGGGAATTAGGAAGCAAAAACATTCAGTACTTC.

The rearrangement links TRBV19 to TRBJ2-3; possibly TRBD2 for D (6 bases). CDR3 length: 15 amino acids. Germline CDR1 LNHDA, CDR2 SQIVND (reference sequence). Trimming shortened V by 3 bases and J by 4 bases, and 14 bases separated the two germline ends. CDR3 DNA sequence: TGTGCCAGTAGTATCAAAGCGGGTGCGGCAGATACGCAGTATTTT. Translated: CASSIKAGAADTQYF.

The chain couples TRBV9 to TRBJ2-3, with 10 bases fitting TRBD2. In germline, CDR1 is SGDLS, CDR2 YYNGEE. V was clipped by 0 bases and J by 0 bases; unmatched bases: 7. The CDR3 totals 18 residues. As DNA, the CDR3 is TGTGCCAGCAGCGTAGAGGCGATAGCGGGAGGAAGCACAGATACGCAGTATTTT. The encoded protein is CASSVEAIAGGSTDTQYF.

CDR3 sequence reads: CASSSGTGLNTEAFF. The CDR3 nucleotides are TGTGCCAGCAGCTCTGGGACAGGGCTGAACACTGAAGCTTTCTTT. This chain connects TRBV9 to TRBJ1-1; TRBD1 agrees at 9 bases. The germline CDR1 and CDR2 sequences are SGDLS and YYNGEE. This CDR3 contains 15 residues. Unmatched junction bases numbered 4, after V lost 4 bases and J lost 0 bases.

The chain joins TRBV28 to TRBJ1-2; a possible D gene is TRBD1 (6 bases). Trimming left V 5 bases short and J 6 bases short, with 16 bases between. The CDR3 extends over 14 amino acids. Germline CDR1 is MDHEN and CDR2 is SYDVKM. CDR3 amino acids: CASSNPGQVDGYTF. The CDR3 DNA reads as TGTGCCAGCAGTAACCCGGGACAAGTCGATGGCTACACCTTC.

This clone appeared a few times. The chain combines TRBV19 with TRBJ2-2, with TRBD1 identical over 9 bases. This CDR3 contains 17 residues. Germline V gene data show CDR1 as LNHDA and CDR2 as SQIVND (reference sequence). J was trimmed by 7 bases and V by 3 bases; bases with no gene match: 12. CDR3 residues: CASSIGSVGTGIGELFF. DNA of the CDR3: TGTGCCAGTAGTATTGGTTCTGTGGGGACAGGGATCGGGGAGCTGTTTTTT.

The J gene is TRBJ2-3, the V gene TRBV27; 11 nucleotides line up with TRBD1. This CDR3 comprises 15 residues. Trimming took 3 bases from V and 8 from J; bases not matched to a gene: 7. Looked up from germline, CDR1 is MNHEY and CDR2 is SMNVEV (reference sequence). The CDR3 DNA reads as TGTGCCAGCAGTTTGTTAGGACAGGGGGCACCTACGCAGTATTTT. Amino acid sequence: CASSLLGQGAPTQYF.

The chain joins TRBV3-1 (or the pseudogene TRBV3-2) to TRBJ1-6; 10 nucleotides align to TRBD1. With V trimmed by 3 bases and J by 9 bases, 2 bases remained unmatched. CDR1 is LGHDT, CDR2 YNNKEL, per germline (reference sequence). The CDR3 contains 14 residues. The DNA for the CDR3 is TGTGCCAGCAGCCAGACAGGGGGCAGTTCACCCCTCCACTTT. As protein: CASSQTGGSSPLHF.

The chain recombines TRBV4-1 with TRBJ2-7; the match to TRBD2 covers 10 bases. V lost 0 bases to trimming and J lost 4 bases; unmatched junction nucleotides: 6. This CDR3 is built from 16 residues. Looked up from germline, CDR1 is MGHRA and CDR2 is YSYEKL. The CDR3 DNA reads TGCGCCAGCAGCCAAGATCGGACTAGCGGACGATACGAGCAGTACTTC. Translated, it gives CASSQDRTSGRYEQYF.

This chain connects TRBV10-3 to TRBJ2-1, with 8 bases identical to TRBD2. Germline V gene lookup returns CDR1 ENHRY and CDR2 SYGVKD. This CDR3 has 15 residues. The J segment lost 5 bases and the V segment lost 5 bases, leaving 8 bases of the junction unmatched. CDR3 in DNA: TGTGCCATCAGTACGAGCGGGAGCGAGAACAATGAGCAGTTCTTC. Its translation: CAISTSGSENNEQFF.

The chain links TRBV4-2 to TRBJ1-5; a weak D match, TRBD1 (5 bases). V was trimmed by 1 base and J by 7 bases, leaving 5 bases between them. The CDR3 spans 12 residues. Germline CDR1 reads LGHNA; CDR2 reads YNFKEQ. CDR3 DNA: TGTGCCAGCAGCCAAGGGGGCCAGCCCCAGCATTTT. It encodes CASSQGGQPQHF.

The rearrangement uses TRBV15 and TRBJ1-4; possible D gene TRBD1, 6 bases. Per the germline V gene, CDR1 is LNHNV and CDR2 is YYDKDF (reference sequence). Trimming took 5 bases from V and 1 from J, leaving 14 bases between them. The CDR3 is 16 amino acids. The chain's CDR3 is CATSGGTGLTNEKLFF. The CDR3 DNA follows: TGTGCCACCAGCGGGGGTACAGGGCTAACTAATGAAAAACTGTTTTTT.

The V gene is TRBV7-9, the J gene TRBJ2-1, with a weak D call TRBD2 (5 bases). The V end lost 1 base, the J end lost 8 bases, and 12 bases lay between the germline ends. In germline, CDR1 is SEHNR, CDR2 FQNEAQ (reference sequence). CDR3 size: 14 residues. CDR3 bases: TGTGCCAGCAGCTTAGAAAAGTGGCGGGATGAGCAGTTCTTC. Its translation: CASSLEKWRDEQFF.

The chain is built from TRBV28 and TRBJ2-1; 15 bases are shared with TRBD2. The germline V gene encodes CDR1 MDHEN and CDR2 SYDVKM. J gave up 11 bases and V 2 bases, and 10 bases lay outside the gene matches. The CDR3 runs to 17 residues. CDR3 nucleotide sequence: TGTGCCAGCAGTTTAGTAGGGACTAGCGGGAGGATGAGGAAGCAGTTCTTC. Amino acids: CASSLVGTSGRMRKQFF.

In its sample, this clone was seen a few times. In DNA, the CDR3 is TGTGCCAGCAGTTTTCCCGGATGGAGTGAGCAGTTCTTC. Translated, it gives CASSFPGWSEQFF. The V and J genes are TRBV27 and TRBJ2-1; D gene ambiguous. Germline V gives CDR1 MNHEY, CDR2 SMNVEV (reference sequence). The CDR3 loop spans 13 amino acids. Trimming shortened V by 3 bases and J by 9 bases, and 12 bases separated the two germline ends.

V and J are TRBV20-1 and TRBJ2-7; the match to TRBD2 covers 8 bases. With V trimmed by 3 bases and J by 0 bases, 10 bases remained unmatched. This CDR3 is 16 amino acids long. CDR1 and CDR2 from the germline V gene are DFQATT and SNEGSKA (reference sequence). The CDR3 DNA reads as TGCAGTGCTAGTTGGGCTAGCGGGCCGTCCTCCTACGAGCAGTACTTC. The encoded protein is CSASWASGPSSYEQYF.

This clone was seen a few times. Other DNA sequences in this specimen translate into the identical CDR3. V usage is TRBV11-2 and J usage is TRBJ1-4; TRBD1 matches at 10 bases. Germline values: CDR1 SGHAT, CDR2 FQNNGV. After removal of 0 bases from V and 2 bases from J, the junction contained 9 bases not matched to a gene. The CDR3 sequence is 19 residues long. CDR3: CASSLDWGTGALTNEKLFF. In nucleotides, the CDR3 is TGTGCCAGCAGCTTAGATTGGGGGACAGGGGCGCTCACTAATGAAAAACTGTTTTTT.